The next 2 T cell receptor beta chains were all read from a single sample in a study of T cells in Graves' hyperthyroidism and ophthalmopathy. Researchers took RNA transcripts and amplified the TCR beta CDR3 regions from them. During a first-round RT-PCR of the TCR CDR3, the HTBI primer set was used. Each CDR3 protein gets one entry after TCRdb re-called the multiplex PCR reads with MiXCR. The data show 540,000 or so distinct CDR3 sequences, approximately 14% seen once. The sample consisted of blood. All receptors derive from a woman aged 25 to 39 with Graves' hyperthyroidism.

This clonotype occurred many times. V and J are TRBV6-1 and TRBJ2-3; either TRBD1 or TRBD2 may fit D (5 bases each). The length of the CDR3 is 15 residues. The germline V and J ends were trimmed by 6 bases and 2 bases, with 15 bases remaining between them. The germline CDR1 and CDR2 sequences are MNHNS and SASEGT. The CDR3 nucleotides read TGTGCCAGCAGAGAGGGGAGCGGACACACAGATACGCAGTATTTT. It is translated as CASREGSGHTDTQYF.

A remark on this clonotype: A much larger clone sits a single nucleotide away, making a read error possible. The CDR3 carries no conserved terminal phenylalanine or tryptophan, so it likely arises from a read error. V gene TRBV19 combines with J gene TRBJ2-7; 8 nucleotides match TRBD2. V shed 4 bases, J shed 2 bases, and the junction held 4 bases outside the gene matches. There are 14 residues in the CDR3. Germline loops: CDR1 LNHDA, CDR2 SQIVND (reference sequence). Written as DNA, the CDR3 is TGTGCCAGTAGTACGGGGGGGGGAACCTACGAGCAGTACCTC. This gives the protein CASSTGGGTYEQYL.